This TCR beta chain is from a study of T cells in Graves' hyperthyroidism and ophthalmopathy. Study-level points and caveats: For ophthalmopathy, model prediction preceded onset by a median approximately 6 months. Most thyroid clonotypes with frequency above 0.001 were detected in blood.

This clonotype was counted many times. Its antigen is currently unknown. TCR beta CDR3 regions were amplified from RNA transcripts. First-round RT-PCR with HTBI primers amplified the TCR CDR3 region. TCRdb called the multiplex PCR reads again in MiXCR, with one record for every CDR3 protein. The sample lists about 600,000 distinct CDR3 sequences, around 13% occurring once. The CDR3 consists of 14 residues. The ends were cut back, 3 bases at V and 7 bases at J, with 13 bases in the middle. Exclusions: uncontrolled infection, other autoimmune disease, pregnancy, lactation. The sequenced material came from blood. This TCR derives from a woman aged 45-59 years with Graves' ophthalmopathy. This chain connects TRBV12-3 or TRBV12-4 to TRBJ2-1; no reliable D call. CDR3 in DNA: TGTGCCAGCAGTTTTCGGCAGGTTCGGAATGAGCAGTTCTTC. It translates to CASSFRQVRNEQFF.